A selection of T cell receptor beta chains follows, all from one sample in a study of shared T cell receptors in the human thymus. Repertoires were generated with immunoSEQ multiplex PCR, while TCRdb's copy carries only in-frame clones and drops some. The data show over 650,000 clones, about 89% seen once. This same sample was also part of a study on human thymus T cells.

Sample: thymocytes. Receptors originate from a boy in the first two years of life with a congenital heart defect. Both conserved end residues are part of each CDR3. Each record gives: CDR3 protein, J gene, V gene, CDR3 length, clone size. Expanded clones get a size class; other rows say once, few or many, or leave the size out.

CDR3aa: CASSLDGEYNSPLHF; j_gene: TRBJ1-6; v_gene: TRBV5-6; len: 15; abundance: once
CDR3aa: CASSMGARQPQHF; j_gene: TRBJ1-5; v_gene: TRBV19; len: 13; abundance: once
CDR3aa: CASSQIPGGDSSTPYEQYF; j_gene: TRBJ2-7; v_gene: TRBV7-3; len: 19; abundance: -
CDR3aa: CAWNRFGTSGNNEQFF; j_gene: TRBJ2-1; v_gene: TRBV30; len: 16; abundance: -
CDR3aa: CASSRLAGDTQYF; j_gene: TRBJ2-3; v_gene: TRBV6-4; len: 13; abundance: -
CDR3aa: CASSLDQRGYEQYF; j_gene: TRBJ2-7; v_gene: TRBV7-8; len: 14; abundance: -
CDR3aa: CAISEPGQRSNEQFF; j_gene: TRBJ2-1; v_gene: TRBV10-3; len: 15; abundance: once
CDR3aa: CASSQNARFARRGQGDCYEQYF; j_gene: TRBJ2-7; v_gene: TRBV4-1; len: 22; abundance: -
CDR3aa: CATSKVAGGTGELFF; j_gene: TRBJ2-2; v_gene: TRBV15; len: 15; abundance: -
CDR3aa: CASSELVGYEQYF; j_gene: TRBJ2-7; v_gene: TRBV6-1; len: 13; abundance: -
CDR3aa: CAWSVLVRGLLLEQFF; j_gene: TRBJ2-1; v_gene: TRBV30; len: 16; abundance: -
CDR3aa: CASSQLAGPNEQFF; j_gene: TRBJ2-1; v_gene: TRBV4-3; len: 14; abundance: -
CDR3aa: CASSSGQGTSGNTIYF; j_gene: TRBJ1-3; v_gene: TRBV5-8; len: 16; abundance: -
CDR3aa: CASRFDGTGNLGQPQHF; j_gene: TRBJ1-5; v_gene: TRBV7-2; len: 17; abundance: once
CDR3aa: CASSRDRESNYGYTF; j_gene: TRBJ1-2; v_gene: TRBV19; len: 15; abundance: -
CDR3aa: CASSPLAGGYEQYF; j_gene: TRBJ2-7; v_gene: TRBV6-5; len: 14; abundance: few
CDR3aa: CASSPEQGKIVQPQHF; j_gene: TRBJ1-5; v_gene: TRBV28; len: 16; abundance: -
CDR3aa: CASSFQGLTGELFF; j_gene: TRBJ2-2; v_gene: TRBV6-5; len: 14; abundance: -
CDR3aa: CASSQWNRELLLNYGYTF; j_gene: TRBJ1-2; v_gene: TRBV4-3; len: 18; abundance: -
CDR3aa: CASSVATARGTNNEQFF; j_gene: TRBJ2-1; v_gene: TRBV9; len: 17; abundance: -
CDR3aa: CASSHRGIETQYF; j_gene: TRBJ2-5; v_gene: TRBV14; len: 13; abundance: once
CDR3aa: CASSIGTPPYEQYF; j_gene: TRBJ2-7; v_gene: TRBV28; len: 14; abundance: -
CDR3aa: CASSEKGNTIYF; j_gene: TRBJ1-3; v_gene: TRBV6-5; len: 12; abundance: -
CDR3aa: CASSQDPGREEDYEQYF; j_gene: TRBJ2-7; v_gene: TRBV4-3; len: 17; abundance: -
CDR3aa: CASSLELAGDTGELFF; j_gene: TRBJ2-2; v_gene: TRBV5-4; len: 16; abundance: -
CDR3aa: CSAKWRGGYTF; j_gene: TRBJ1-2; v_gene: TRBV20-1; len: 11; abundance: -
CDR3aa: CASRAGTSGNTDTQYF; j_gene: TRBJ2-3; v_gene: TRBV28; len: 16; abundance: -
CDR3aa: CASSQADRVNEKLFF; j_gene: TRBJ1-4; v_gene: TRBV4-3; len: 15; abundance: few
CDR3aa: CASSEPGDRSPYEQYF; j_gene: TRBJ2-7; v_gene: TRBV11-2; len: 16; abundance: -
CDR3aa: CASSEVDRGPVSTQYF; j_gene: TRBJ2-5; v_gene: TRBV6-1; len: 16; abundance: -
CDR3aa: CASSQEFSGHSGNTIYF; j_gene: TRBJ1-3; v_gene: TRBV14; len: 17; abundance: -
CDR3aa: CASRTSLQGPNEKLFF; j_gene: TRBJ1-4; v_gene: TRBV19; len: 16; abundance: -
CDR3aa: CASSFMREIIYEQYF; j_gene: TRBJ2-7; v_gene: TRBV5-6; len: 15; abundance: -
CDR3aa: CASTTTGGQYYEQYF; j_gene: TRBJ2-7; v_gene: TRBV2; len: 15; abundance: -
CDR3aa: CASRPYPNSGDSYNEQFF; j_gene: TRBJ2-1; v_gene: TRBV7-2; len: 18; abundance: -
CDR3aa: CASSQDGRGLDEKLFF; j_gene: TRBJ1-4; v_gene: TRBV4-3; len: 16; abundance: -
CDR3aa: CASSPGQNYGYTF; j_gene: TRBJ1-2; v_gene: TRBV27; len: 13; abundance: -
CDR3aa: CASSVEPRLAGVPSSYNEQFF; j_gene: TRBJ2-1; v_gene: TRBV9; len: 21; abundance: -
CDR3aa: CASSLLLPFRTGVETQYF; j_gene: TRBJ2-5; v_gene: TRBV7-2; len: 18; abundance: -
CDR3aa: CASSPSSPRSDEQFF; j_gene: TRBJ2-1; v_gene: TRBV13; len: 15; abundance: -
CDR3aa: CASTNGEAFF; j_gene: TRBJ1-1; v_gene: TRBV28; len: 10; abundance: few
CDR3aa: CASSLTPGALGQFF; j_gene: TRBJ2-1; v_gene: TRBV18; len: 14; abundance: -
CDR3aa: CASSQDRDDTEAFF; j_gene: TRBJ1-1; v_gene: TRBV27; len: 14; abundance: few
CDR3aa: CASSPGLAEETQYF; j_gene: TRBJ2-5; v_gene: TRBV7-3; len: 14; abundance: -
CDR3aa: CASSQSRQGRSAKNIQYF; j_gene: TRBJ2-4; v_gene: TRBV4-3; len: 18; abundance: -
CDR3aa: CASSVATGAGNTIYF; j_gene: TRBJ1-3; v_gene: TRBV9; len: 15; abundance: -
CDR3aa: CASREGPGTVNTEAFF; j_gene: TRBJ1-1; v_gene: TRBV28; len: 16; abundance: once
CDR3aa: CASSEYQGLYEQFF; j_gene: TRBJ2-1; v_gene: TRBV2; len: 14; abundance: -
CDR3aa: CASSATGDYGYTF; j_gene: TRBJ1-2; v_gene: TRBV28; len: 13; abundance: -
CDR3aa: CASSPWGLGISYEQYF; j_gene: TRBJ2-7; v_gene: TRBV4-1; len: 16; abundance: -
CDR3aa: CAWSGQGRGSYEQYF; j_gene: TRBJ2-7; v_gene: TRBV30; len: 15; abundance: -
CDR3aa: CASSEALLGSRRLNQPQHF; j_gene: TRBJ1-5; v_gene: TRBV2; len: 19; abundance: -
CDR3aa: CASSFEGGLHSTDTQYF; j_gene: TRBJ2-3; v_gene: TRBV5-4; len: 17; abundance: -
CDR3aa: CASSPRTGMGPQHF; j_gene: TRBJ1-5; v_gene: TRBV7-4; len: 14; abundance: -
CDR3aa: CASSLYMCQGINQPQHF; j_gene: TRBJ1-5; v_gene: TRBV11-1; len: 17; abundance: -